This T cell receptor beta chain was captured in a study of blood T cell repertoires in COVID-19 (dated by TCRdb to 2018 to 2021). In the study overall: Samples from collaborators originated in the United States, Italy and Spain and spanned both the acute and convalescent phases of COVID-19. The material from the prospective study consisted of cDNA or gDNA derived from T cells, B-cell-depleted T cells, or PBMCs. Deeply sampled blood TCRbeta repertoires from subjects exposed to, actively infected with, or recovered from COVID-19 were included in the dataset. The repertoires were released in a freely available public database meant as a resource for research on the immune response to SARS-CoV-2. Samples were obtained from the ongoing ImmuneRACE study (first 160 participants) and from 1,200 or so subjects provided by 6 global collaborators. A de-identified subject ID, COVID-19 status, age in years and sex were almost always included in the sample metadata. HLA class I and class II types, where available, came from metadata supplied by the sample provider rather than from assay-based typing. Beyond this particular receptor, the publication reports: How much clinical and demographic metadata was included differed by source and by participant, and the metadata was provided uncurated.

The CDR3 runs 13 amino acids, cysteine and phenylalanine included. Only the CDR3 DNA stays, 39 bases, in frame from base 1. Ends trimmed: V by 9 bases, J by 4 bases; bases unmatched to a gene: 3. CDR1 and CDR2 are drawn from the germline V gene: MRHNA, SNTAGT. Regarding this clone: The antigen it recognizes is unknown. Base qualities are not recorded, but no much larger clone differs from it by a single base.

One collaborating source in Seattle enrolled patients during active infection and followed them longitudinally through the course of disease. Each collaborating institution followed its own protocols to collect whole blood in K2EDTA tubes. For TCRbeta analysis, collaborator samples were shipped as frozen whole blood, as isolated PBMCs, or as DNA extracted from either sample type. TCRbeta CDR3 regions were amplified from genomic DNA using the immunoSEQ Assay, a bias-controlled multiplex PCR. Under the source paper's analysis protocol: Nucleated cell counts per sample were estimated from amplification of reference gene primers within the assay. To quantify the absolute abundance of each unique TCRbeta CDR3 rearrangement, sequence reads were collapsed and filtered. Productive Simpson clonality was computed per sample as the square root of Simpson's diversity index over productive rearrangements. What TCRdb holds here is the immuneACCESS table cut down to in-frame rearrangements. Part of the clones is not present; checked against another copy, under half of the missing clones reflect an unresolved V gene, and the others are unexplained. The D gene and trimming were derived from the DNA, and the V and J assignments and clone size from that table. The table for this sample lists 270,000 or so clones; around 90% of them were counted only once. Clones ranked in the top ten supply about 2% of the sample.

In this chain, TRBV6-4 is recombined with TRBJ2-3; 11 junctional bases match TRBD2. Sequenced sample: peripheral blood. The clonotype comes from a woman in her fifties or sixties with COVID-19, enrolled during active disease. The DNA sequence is TGTGCCAGTAGTAGCGGGGGGGCAGATACGCAGTATTTT. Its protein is CASSSGGADTQYF.